One and the same sample provided the 10 T cell receptor beta chains below, sequenced in a study of blood T cell repertoires in COVID-19. Clones were sequenced by immunoSEQ multiplex PCR, and TCRdb holds only the in-frame ones, with some missing. The sample includes 400,000 to 500,000 clones, 70% to 90% of them seen just once. Sample: PBMCs or T cells enriched from blood (not recorded which). These receptors all come from a woman aged 18-35 years who had been exposed to COVID-19.

The sample holds one count of this clone. The J gene is TRBJ2-7, the V gene TRBV19, with D perhaps matching TRBD1 (5 bases). Trimming took 5 bases from V and 0 from J, leaving 14 bases between them. Germline assignment: CDR1 LNHDA and CDR2 SQIVND (reference sequence). This CDR3 has 15 amino acids. As DNA, the CDR3 is TGTGCCAGTAGTCCAAGATGGGGCAGCTCCTACGAGCAGTACTTC. Its translation: CASSPRWGSSYEQYF.

This sequence joins TRBV6-5 and TRBJ2-1; 10 bases map to TRBD2. After removal of 0 bases from V and 6 bases from J, the junction contained 5 bases not matched to a gene. The germline CDR1 and CDR2 sequences are MNHEY and SVGAGI. CDR3 length: 16 amino acids. The CDR3 region has the DNA TGTGCCAGCAGTTACTCACTAGCGGGATCCAGCAATGAGCAGTTCTTC. Protein product: CASSYSLAGSSNEQFF.

The V call is TRBV2, the J call TRBJ2-1, with TRBD2 identical over 12 bases. This CDR3 is built from 15 residues. The ends lost 5 bases at V and 15 bases at J; junction bases unmatched: 14. Per germline, CDR1 SNHLY and CDR2 FYNNEI. The DNA for the CDR3 is TGTGCCAGCAGTTACACCGGGACTAGCGGGCAAGTCCCGTTCTTC. Its translation is CASSYTGTSGQVPFF.

V and J are TRBV27 and TRBJ1-5; unclear D gene. The CDR3 extends over 15 amino acids. Germline values: CDR1 MNHEY, CDR2 SMNVEV (reference sequence). Trimming pared 0 bases from V and 0 bases from J, leaving 6 bases between. CDR3 sequence: CASSLSPNSNQPQHF. CDR3 nucleotides: TGTGCCAGCAGTTTATCTCCAAATAGCAATCAGCCCCAGCATTTT.

The rearrangement uses TRBV14 and TRBJ1-2; 7 bases line up with TRBD1. This CDR3 contains 14 residues. Germline-derived CDR1 and CDR2 are SGHDN and FVKESK. Trimming cost V 0 bases and J 6 bases; bases outside gene matches: 4. This CDR3 reads CASSQDQTGDGYTF. In DNA form, the CDR3 reads TGTGCCAGCAGCCAAGACCAAACAGGGGATGGCTACACCTTC.

V is TRBV4-1 and J is TRBJ2-7; 8 bases are a match to TRBD1. V dropped 1 base and J dropped 2; count of bases not matched to a gene: 4. The CDR3 loop spans 15 amino acids. Germline CDR1 and CDR2: MGHRA and YSYEKL. CDR3 nucleotide sequence: TGCGCCAGCAGCCAAGGTCGGGGACAGGCCTACGAGCAGTACTTC. Protein product: CASSQGRGQAYEQYF.

This clone was counted only a few times. The chain links TRBV28 to TRBJ1-4, with TRBD1 identical over 9 bases. Germline CDR1 MDHEN, CDR2 SYDVKM. This CDR3 is 15 amino acids long. The J segment lost 8 bases and the V segment lost 5 bases, leaving 9 bases of the junction unmatched. This CDR3 reads CASSPDRGQYEKLFF. In DNA form, the CDR3 reads TGTGCCAGCAGTCCGGACAGGGGTCAGTACGAAAAACTGTTTTTT.

The V gene is TRBV4-1, the J gene TRBJ2-1, with 12 nucleotides matching TRBD2. The V segment lost 8 bases and the J segment 6 bases; nucleotides outside the gene matches: 11. Germline V gene data show CDR1 as MGHRA and CDR2 as YSYEKL. The CDR3 has 16 amino acids. The CDR3 here is CASGPTSGRVGNEQFF. In DNA form, the CDR3 reads TGCGCCAGCGGACCGACTAGCGGGAGAGTCGGCAATGAGCAGTTCTTC.

This chain connects TRBV6-4 to TRBJ1-2; weak D call: TRBD1 (5 bases). CDR1 is MRHNA and CDR2 is SNTAGT in the germline V gene. The CDR3 is 13 amino acids. V shed 6 bases and J shed 4 bases, with 12 bases lying between them. The CDR3: CASSATAGYGYTF. The CDR3 nucleotides read TGTGCCAGCAGCGCGACAGCCGGCTATGGCTACACCTTC.

The chain joins TRBV28 to TRBJ1-1, with D perhaps TRBD1 (6 bases). The CDR3 loop spans 15 amino acids. CDR1 and CDR2 (germline): MDHEN, SYDVKM. The V and J ends lost 5 bases and 0 bases respectively, with 13 bases between them. The CDR3 protein is CASSNRGQLNTEAFF. DNA for the CDR3: TGTGCCAGCAGTAATCGAGGACAGTTGAACACTGAAGCTTTCTTT.